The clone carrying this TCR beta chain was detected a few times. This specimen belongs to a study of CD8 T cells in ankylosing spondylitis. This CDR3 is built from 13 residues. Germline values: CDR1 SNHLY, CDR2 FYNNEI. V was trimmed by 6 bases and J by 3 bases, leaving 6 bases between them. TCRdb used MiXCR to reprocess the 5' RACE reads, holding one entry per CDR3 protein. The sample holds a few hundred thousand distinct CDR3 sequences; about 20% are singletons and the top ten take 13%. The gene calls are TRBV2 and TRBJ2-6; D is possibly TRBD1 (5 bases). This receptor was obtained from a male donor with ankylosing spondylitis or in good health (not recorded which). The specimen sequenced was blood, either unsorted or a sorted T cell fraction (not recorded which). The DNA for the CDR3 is TGTGCCAGCAGGGGGCATGGGGCCAACGTCCTGACTTTC. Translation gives CASRGHGANVLTF.